Sequencing of this TCR beta chain was carried out in a study of T-cell reconstitution after alpha-beta-depleted transplantation in children. Library preparation (for TCRbeta) was performed with unique molecular identifiers. TCRdb re-derived calls from the PCR reads in MiXCR, one entry per CDR3 protein. The data contain 500,000 to 600,000 distinct CDR3 sequences, around 16% of them singletons. The CDR3 runs to 11 residues. The V end was cut by 7 bases, the J end by 6 bases, with 10 bases between. CDR1 and CDR2 from the germline V gene are DFQATT and SNEGSKA (reference sequence). This TCR came from a human donor who donated a stem cell graft to a child with acute lymphoblastic leukemia. This chain uses TRBV20-1 with TRBJ2-1; D ambiguous. The sequencing here drew on PBMCs from the stem cell graft donor, taken from the stem cell graft. The CDR3 region is CSVPVGNEQFF. The CDR3 region has the DNA TGCAGTGTTCCCGTTGGCAATGAGCAGTTCTTC.